This T cell receptor beta chain came from a study of blood T cell repertoires in COVID-19. Study-wide context: Both acute and convalescent COVID-19 samples were obtained from the United States, Italy and Spain. The cDNA or gDNA used as material had been derived from T cells, B-cell-depleted T cells, or PBMCs.

Looked up from germline, CDR1 is SGHDT and CDR2 is YYEEEE. With V trimmed by 3 bases and J by 0 bases, 2 bases remained unmatched. This CDR3 spans 17 amino acids. The authors' processing: Amplification with reference gene primers provided the estimates of nucleated cell counts. The table came from immunoSEQ multiplex PCR; TCRdb's copy has only in-frame clones and leaves some out. V, J and clone size reflect that table, while D and trimming were determined from the DNA. The sample shows under 300,000 clones, over 80% of them seen only once. This receptor was identified in a woman aged 40 to 50 with acute or convalescent COVID-19. The gene calls are TRBV5-6 and TRBJ2-1; 14 positions agree with TRBD2. Sequenced material: peripheral blood. In nucleotides, the CDR3 is TGTGCCAGCAGCTCCGGGACTAGCGGGAGCTCCTACAATGAGCAGTTCTTC. Translated, it gives CASSSGTSGSSYNEQFF.